Following are 13 T cell receptor beta chains from one sample sequenced in a study of control samples from healthy donors and cancer patients. Data came from immunoSEQ multiplex PCR; TCRdb stores just in-frame clones and leaves some out. In the table there are some 130,000 clones, about 95% of which are singletons. The sequenced sample was blood. These receptors came from a man aged 25-45 years in good health.

The V gene is TRBV5-6, the J gene TRBJ1-1, with D tentatively TRBD1 (5 bases). CDR1 SGHDT and CDR2 YYEEEE come from the germline V gene. The CDR3 covers 13 residues. Deletions cut 9 bases from V and 6 bases from J, with 18 bases between. CDR3 in amino acids: CAINRLGVAEAFF. DNA of the CDR3: TGTGCCATTAACAGGCTGGGTGTCGCTGAAGCTTTCTTT.

V usage is TRBV2 and J usage is TRBJ2-7; 12 bases are a match to TRBD2. From germline, CDR1 is SNHLY and CDR2 FYNNEI. After removal of 5 bases from V and 3 bases from J, the junction contained 8 bases not matched to a gene. The CDR3 extends over 16 amino acids. As DNA, the CDR3 is TGTGCCAGCAGTAAAAGACTAGCGGGGGAACTCTACGAGCAGTACTTC. Translation: CASSKRLAGELYEQYF.

The rearrangement links TRBV27 to TRBJ1-6; 7 bases align to TRBD1. Germline V gene data show CDR1 as MNHEY and CDR2 as SMNVEV (reference sequence). V gave up 6 bases and J gave up 6 bases; unmatched junction bases: 8. CDR3 size: 15 residues. The CDR3 DNA is TGTGCCAGCAGCTCGGACAGGTTCAGTAATTCACCCCTCCACTTT. The encoded protein is CASSSDRFSNSPLHF.

This clone was recorded only once. The V gene is TRBV9, the J gene TRBJ2-3, with D tentatively TRBD2 (6 bases). The CDR3 is made up of 14 amino acids. V was cut by 2 bases and J by 5 bases, with 12 bases left in between. The V gene's germline CDR1 is SGDLS and CDR2 YYNGEE. Written as DNA, the CDR3 is TGTGCCAGCAGCGTGGGGGACTTCCTAGATACGCAGTATTTT. Encoded protein: CASSVGDFLDTQYF. Together with reference TRBV9 and TRBJ2-3, the CDR3 gives the full variable domain: DSGVTQTPKHLITATGQRVTLRCSPRSGDLSVYWYQQSLDQGLQFLIQYYNGEERAKGNILERFSAQQFPDLHSELNLSSLELGDSALYFCASSVGDFLDTQYFGPGTRLTVL.

The chain has TRBV6-5 and TRBJ1-5; no firm D call. V dropped 8 bases and J dropped 7 bases, with 12 bases sitting between them. Germline V gene data show CDR1 as MNHEY and CDR2 as SVGAGI. CDR3 length: 12 residues. The CDR3 spells CASAVGQQPQHF. As DNA, the CDR3 is TGTGCCAGCGCGGTCGGGCAGCAGCCCCAGCATTTT.

The chain has TRBV10-3 and TRBJ1-5; D is perhaps TRBD1 (6 bases). V lost 4 bases to trimming and J lost 3 bases, with 7 bases between them. CDR1 and CDR2 (germline): ENHRY, SYGVKD. The CDR3 spans 13 residues. The DNA of the CDR3 is TGTGCCATCAGTGGGACAGACAATCAGCCCCAGCATTTT. Protein sequence: CAISGTDNQPQHF.

In regard to this clone: This same CDR3 is encoded by further DNA sequences in the sample. The chain carries TRBV7-9 and TRBJ2-7; 8 positions agree with TRBD1. The CDR3 runs 14 residues. From germline, CDR1 is SEHNR and CDR2 FQNEAQ (reference sequence). With V trimmed by 5 bases and J by 2 bases, 5 bases remained unmatched. This CDR3 reads CASSPGQGPYEQYF. In nucleotides, the CDR3 is TGTGCCAGCAGCCCAGGACAGGGCCCCTACGAGCAGTACTTC.

This clone came up once. The chain couples TRBV5-5 to TRBJ2-2, with a tentative D call TRBD1 (6 bases). In germline, CDR1 is SGHKS, CDR2 YYEKEE (reference sequence). The CDR3 runs to 16 residues. Trimming cost V 0 bases and J 0 bases, with 9 bases left between them. The DNA for the CDR3 is TGTGCCAGCAGCTTGGTCGGGACAACGAACACCGGGGAGCTGTTTTTT. Its protein product is CASSLVGTTNTGELFF.

The chain joins TRBV5-4 to TRBJ2-7, with 11 bases identical to TRBD2. V lost 0 bases to trimming and J lost 2 bases; unmatched junction nucleotides: 7. Germline lookup yields CDR1 SGHNT and CDR2 YYREEE (reference sequence). The CDR3 extends over 17 amino acids. The CDR3 bases are TGTGCCAGCAGCTTGGTCCGTCTAGCGGGGGGAACCTACGAGCAGTACTTC. Protein sequence: CASSLVRLAGGTYEQYF.

The rearrangement links TRBV19 to TRBJ1-6, with TRBD1 matching over 7 bases. This CDR3 has 13 amino acids. The V and J ends lost 10 bases and 8 bases, in that order; junction bases with no gene match: 8. Germline values: CDR1 LNHDA, CDR2 SQIVND (reference sequence). In DNA form, the CDR3 reads TGTGCCACCAGACAGGGAAAGGATTCACCCCTCCACTTT. Residues: CATRQGKDSPLHF. Full variable domain (outside the CDR3, taken from reference TRBV19 and TRBJ1-6): DGGITQSPKYLFRKEGQNVTLSCEQNLNHDAMYWYRQDPGQGLRLIYYSQIVNDFQKGDIAEGYSVSREKKESFPLTVTSAQKNPTAFYLCATRQGKDSPLHFGNGTRLTVT.

V and J are TRBV13 and TRBJ2-1; no clear D. V lost 0 bases to trimming and J lost 0 bases, with 6 bases between them. The CDR3 extends over 15 amino acids. Germline loops: CDR1 PRHDT, CDR2 FYEKMQ (reference sequence). CDR3 in amino acids: CASSLGVSSYNEQFF. DNA of the CDR3: TGTGCCAGCAGCTTAGGGGTGAGCTCCTACAATGAGCAGTTCTTC.

J is TRBJ1-2 and V is TRBV5-6; D gene unclear. Trimming pared 0 bases from V and 4 bases from J, leaving 7 bases between. From germline, CDR1 is SGHDT and CDR2 YYEEEE. This CDR3 is built from 13 residues. The CDR3 DNA sequence: TGTGCCAGCAGCTTGGCAGGAGTCTATGGCTACACCTTC. Protein sequence: CASSLAGVYGYTF.

The V call is TRBV19, the J call TRBJ2-7; 7 nucleotides line up with TRBD1. This CDR3 is built from 14 residues. J lost 0 bases, V lost 5 bases, and 4 bases had no gene match. The germline gives CDR1 LNHDA, CDR2 SQIVND (reference sequence). The CDR3 nucleotides are TGTGCCAGTAGTTGGCGACAGGGCTCCTACGAGCAGTACTTC. Its translation: CASSWRQGSYEQYF.